The 20 T cell receptor beta chains given below trace back to one sample, sequenced in a study of shared clonotypes between healthy human individuals. TCRdb keeps only in-frame clones here, not all; method: immunoSEQ multiplex PCR. Of 640,000 or so clones listed, around 72% are singletons. Sequenced input: memory CD4+ T cells sorted from blood. Sample subset: CD45RA-negative fraction. The receptors derive from a woman in her 30s in good health.

The V call is TRBV27, the J call TRBJ1-2; D gene uncertain. The V gene lost 5 bases and the J gene lost 7 bases, with 17 bases spanning the gap. The CDR3 loop spans 14 amino acids. The germline gives CDR1 MNHEY, CDR2 SMNVEV (reference sequence). Written as DNA, the CDR3 is TGTGCCAGCAGTCCCCTCGGCGGGCCCACTGGCTACACCTTC. Its translation: CASSPLGGPTGYTF.

Ten or more counts support this clone. CDR3 DNA sequence: TGTGCCAGCAGCAAAGCGGGGGCAACGGTCTACGAGCAGTACTTC. This gives the protein CASSKAGATVYEQYF. This chain connects TRBV21-1 to TRBJ2-7; the DNA was not compared with TRBD1, the D call given in the table. TRBV21-1 is flagged as a pseudogene. The CDR3 runs to 15 residues.

The CDR3 region has the DNA TGTGCCAGTAGTCCGGGACTGATAAACACTGAAGCTTTCTTT. Translation: CASSPGLINTEAFF. The chain links TRBV19 to TRBJ1-1, with D perhaps TRBD1 (5 bases). The germline CDR1 and CDR2 sequences are LNHDA and SQIVND (reference sequence). V dropped 5 bases and J dropped 2 bases, with 12 bases sitting between them. The CDR3 extends over 14 amino acids.

Of note for this clone: This likely came from a read error, as a far larger clone is one base away. The sample has other DNA sequences that encode this CDR3 too. V and J are TRBV7-8 and TRBJ1-5; no firm D call. This CDR3 is 12 amino acids long. Trimming left V 2 bases short and J 4 bases short, with 3 bases between. The V gene's germline CDR1 is SGHVS and CDR2 FQNEAQ. Here the CDR3 reads CASSLLNQPQHF. As DNA, the CDR3 is TGTGCCAGCAGCTTACTGAATCAGCCCCAGCATTTT.

The chain has TRBV11-2 and TRBJ2-5; D unresolved. The length of the CDR3 is 14 residues. Trimming removed 5 bases at V and 7 bases at J, with 17 bases between. Germline V gene sequence: CDR1 SGHAT, CDR2 FQNNGV. The CDR3 protein is CASSPQTGVGTQYF. For the CDR3, the DNA is TGTGCCAGCAGCCCTCAGACTGGGGTCGGGACCCAGTACTTC. Supplemented by reference TRBV11-2 and TRBJ2-5, the full variable domain reads EAGVAQSPRYKIIEKRQSVAFWCNPISGHATLYWYQQILGQGPKLLIQFQNNGVVDDSQLPKDRFSAERLKGVDSTLKIQPAKLEDSAVYLCASSPQTGVGTQYFGPGTRLLVL.

This clone was observed many times. The V and J genes are TRBV28 and TRBJ2-2, with no clear D. CDR1 is MDHEN and CDR2 is SYDVKM in the germline V gene. The CDR3 consists of 13 residues. The ends were cut back, 5 bases at V and 0 bases at J, with 4 bases in the middle. The CDR3 is CASSGSNTGELFF. The CDR3 DNA follows: TGTGCCAGCAGTGGATCGAACACCGGGGAGCTGTTTTTT.

This chain links TRBV29-1 with TRBJ2-5; D may be TRBD1 or TRBD2 (6 bases each). CDR3 length: 13 residues. Germline lookup yields CDR1 SQVTM and CDR2 ANQGSEA. V lost 4 bases and J 5 bases, leaving 14 bases between the germline ends. CDR3 bases: TGCAGCGTTGTTCCGGGGGCAGCGGAGACCCAGTACTTC. Protein sequence: CSVVPGAAETQYF. Full variable domain (outside the CDR3, taken from reference TRBV29-1 and TRBJ2-5): SAVISQKPSRDICQRGTSLTIQCQVDSQVTMMFWYRQQPGQSLTLIATANQGSEATYESGFVIDKFPISRPNLTFSTLTVSNMSPEDSSIYLCSVVPGAAETQYFGPGTRLLVL.

This clone occurred a few times. V is TRBV15 and J is TRBJ1-1, with 7 bases lining up with TRBD1. With V trimmed by 5 bases and J by 8 bases, 11 bases remained unmatched. Germline lookup yields CDR1 LNHNV and CDR2 YYDKDF (reference sequence). The CDR3 is 14 amino acids. This chain's CDR3 is CATSVGTEGSEAFF. The CDR3 DNA reads TGTGCCACCAGCGTCGGGACAGAGGGTTCGGAAGCTTTCTTT.

V usage is TRBV28 and J usage is TRBJ2-3, with TRBD2 matching 15 bases. The length of the CDR3 is 17 residues. Trimming at V came to 6 bases and at J to 3 bases, leaving 7 bases not matched to a gene. In germline, CDR1 is MDHEN, CDR2 SYDVKM. The CDR3 sequence: CASSGLAGGGGTDTQYF. The CDR3, as DNA: TGTGCCAGCAGCGGACTAGCGGGAGGGGGCGGGACAGATACGCAGTATTTT.

Only a few counts were recorded for this clone. The genes are TRBV18 and TRBJ1-4; possibly TRBD1 for D (6 bases). The germline V gene has CDR1 KGHSH and CDR2 LQKENI. V shed 1 base and J shed 7 bases, with 10 bases lying between them. This CDR3 spans 14 amino acids. For the CDR3, the DNA is TGTGCCAGCTCACCACAGGCAGGGGCTGAAAAACTGTTTTTT. Its protein is CASSPQAGAEKLFF.

The chain carries TRBV19 and TRBJ2-2; no clear D. V was pared by 3 bases and J by 3 bases, with 11 bases between. There are 15 residues in the CDR3. CDR1 and CDR2 (germline): LNHDA, SQIVND (reference sequence). CDR3 sequence: CASSISDTYTGELFF. CDR3 nucleotides: TGTGCCAGTAGTATCAGCGACACGTACACCGGGGAGCTGTTTTTT.

The chain links TRBV5-8 to TRBJ1-5; 10 bases are a match to TRBD1. Germline CDR1 SGHTS, CDR2 YDEGEE. The CDR3 is 16 amino acids. Trimming took 5 bases from V and 6 from J; bases not matched to a gene: 11. The CDR3 DNA reads TGTGCCAGCAGGCGAACCGGGACAGGGGAGGGTCAGCCCCAGCATTTT. Its protein product is CASRRTGTGEGQPQHF.

The V gene is TRBV14, the J gene TRBJ1-1, with D perhaps matching TRBD1 (5 bases). Germline loops: CDR1 SGHDN, CDR2 FVKESK. CDR3 size: 14 residues. The V end lost 2 bases, the J end lost 1 base, and 8 bases lay between the germline ends. For the CDR3, the DNA is TGTGCCAGCAGCCAAAGGGGTCGGAACACTGAAGCTTTCTTT. It specifies CASSQRGRNTEAFF.

This chain connects TRBV7-6 to TRBJ2-2, with D perhaps TRBD2 (6 bases). The V end lost 2 bases, the J end lost 3 bases, and 10 bases lay between the germline ends. Germline V CDR1 and CDR2: SGHVS, FNYEAQ. This CDR3 region has 15 residues. The CDR3: CASSLSAGYTGELFF. DNA of the CDR3: TGTGCCAGCAGCTTATCGGCGGGATACACCGGGGAGCTGTTTTTT.

This clone appeared once. V and J are TRBV6-4 and TRBJ1-5; D is ambiguous. The CDR3 runs to 14 residues. In germline, CDR1 is MRHNA, CDR2 SNTAGT. V dropped 0 bases and J dropped 6 bases, with 9 bases sitting between them. The CDR3 sequence: CASSDSGEGQPQHF. DNA for the CDR3: TGTGCCAGCAGTGACTCCGGGGAGGGTCAGCCCCAGCATTTT.

This clone was seen a single time. CDR3 region: CASSPGGYTDTQYF. CDR3 DNA sequence: TGTGCCAGCAGCCCAGGGGGTTATACAGATACGCAGTATTTT. The gene calls are TRBV7-3 and TRBJ2-3; 7 nucleotides line up with TRBD1. J was trimmed by 3 bases and V by 5 bases; bases with no gene match: 5. This CDR3 is built from 14 residues. Germline V CDR1 and CDR2: SGHTA, FQGTGA.

This clone was seen just once. The gene calls are TRBV6-6 and TRBJ1-2; the D gene is possibly TRBD1 (5 bases). Germline V CDR1 and CDR2: MNHNY, SVGAGI (reference sequence). V lost 4 bases to trimming and J lost 8 bases, with 11 bases between them. CDR3 size: 12 residues. The CDR3 DNA sequence: TGTGCCAGCAGTTTAAGGGGCGGCGGCTACACCTTC. Its translation: CASSLRGGGYTF.

The chain carries TRBV4-1 and TRBJ2-2; 11 bases match TRBD2. After removal of 1 base from V and 1 base from J, the junction contained 5 bases not matched to a gene. From germline, CDR1 is MGHRA and CDR2 YSYEKL. The CDR3 runs 18 residues. The CDR3: CASSQAAGLAENTGELFF. The DNA for the CDR3 is TGCGCCAGCAGCCAAGCCGCGGGACTAGCGGAGAACACCGGGGAGCTGTTTTTT.

J is TRBJ1-2 and V is TRBV4-2; no definite D call. The CDR3 is 16 residues long. Germline CDR1 is LGHNA and CDR2 is YNFKEQ. The V end lost 0 bases, the J end lost 0 bases, and 11 bases lay between the germline ends. DNA of the CDR3: TGTGCCAGCAGCCAAGATCTTCTTAAAGCTAACTATGGCTACACCTTC. Translation gives CASSQDLLKANYGYTF.

J is TRBJ2-5 and V is TRBV14; D possibly uses TRBD1 or TRBD2 (7 bases each). V lost 4 bases and J 5 bases, leaving 20 bases between the germline ends. CDR1 and CDR2 from the germline V gene are SGHDN and FVKESK. This CDR3 has 16 amino acids. CDR3 nucleotides: TGTGCCAGCAGCCCCCAGGGAGGGGGCCCCGCGGAGACCCAGTACTTC. Protein product: CASSPQGGGPAETQYF.